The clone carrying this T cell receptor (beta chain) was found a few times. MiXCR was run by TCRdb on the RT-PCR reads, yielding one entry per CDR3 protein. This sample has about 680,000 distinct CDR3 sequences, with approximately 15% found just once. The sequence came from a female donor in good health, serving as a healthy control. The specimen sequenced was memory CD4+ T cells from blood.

CDR3 nucleotide sequence: TGTGCCAGCAGCGTAGGTCACCCCCAAGAGACCCAGTACTTC. This sequence encodes CASSVGHPQETQYF. This chain joins TRBV9 and TRBJ2-5; D ambiguous. With 0 bases removed from V and 1 base from J, the gap between germline ends came to 7 bases. This CDR3 comprises 14 residues. Germline V gene sequence: CDR1 SGDLS, CDR2 YYNGEE.